This TCR beta chain was found in a study of blood T cell repertoires in COVID-19. A few counts support this clone. The V gene's germline CDR1 is SGDLS and CDR2 YYNGEE. The germline V and J ends were trimmed by 3 bases and 4 bases, with 9 bases remaining between them. The CDR3 is made up of 13 amino acids. Seattle participants joined during active infection and were tracked over time. Authors' data handling: For nucleated cells, counts were estimated from reference gene primer amplification. The table came from immunoSEQ multiplex PCR; TCRdb's copy has only in-frame clones and leaves some out. V and J calls and clone size come straight from that table; D and trimming were deduced from the DNA. The sample contains 80,000 to 100,000 clones, less than 85% of which appear only once.

Material: peripheral blood. The rearrangement uses TRBV9 and TRBJ2-3; no clear D. This clonotype was sampled from a man aged 70 or older with COVID-19, enrolled during active disease. The CDR3 is CASSGAGPDTQYF. In nucleotides, the CDR3 is TGTGCCAGCAGCGGGGCAGGCCCAGATACGCAGTATTTT.